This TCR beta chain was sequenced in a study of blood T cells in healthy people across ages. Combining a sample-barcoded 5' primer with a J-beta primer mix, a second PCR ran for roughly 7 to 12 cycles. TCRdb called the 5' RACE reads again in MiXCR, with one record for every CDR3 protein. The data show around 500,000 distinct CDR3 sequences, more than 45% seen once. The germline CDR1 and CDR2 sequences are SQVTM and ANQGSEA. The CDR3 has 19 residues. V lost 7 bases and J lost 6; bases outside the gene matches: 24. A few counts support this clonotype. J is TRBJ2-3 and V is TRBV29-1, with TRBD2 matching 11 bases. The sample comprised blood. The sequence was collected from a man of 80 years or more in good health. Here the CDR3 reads CSAEGGQGLAGGQTDTQYF. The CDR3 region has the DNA TGCAGCGCCGAAGGTGGACAGGGGTTAGCGGGAGGGCAGACGGATACGCAGTATTTT.